This section outlines one TCR beta chain sequence together with its context. This clonotype was detected ten times or more. Its antigen is currently not known. Base qualities are not recorded, but no much larger clone differs from it by a single base. According to the study, the label for this sample's time point signals: patch test 2, 6 weeks after DPC sensitization. The treatment or condition label of this sample denotes: therapeutic diphenylcyclopropenone sensitization with weekly scalp DPC. At each patch-test visit, blood was drawn before the patch test was applied. To be eligible, patients had to be aged 18 to 70, diagnosed with alopecia and judged suitable for DPC therapy, while pregnant patients were excluded. Unfractionated whole blood was collected in Tempus Blood RNA tubes, and total RNA was extracted from that blood. The data are from a study of human T cells and chemical hapten exposure (dated by TCRdb to the early 2020s). About the study as a whole: For sensitization, 2% DPC in acetone was applied to a 2 cm by 2 cm area of upper inner arm skin. Throughout the study period of around 25 weeks, patients also received therapeutic DPC doses to the scalp every week. Patch testing on the upper back used Finn chambers containing 0.01% DPC, with scoring done after 6 days according to International Contact Dermatitis Research Group standards. Most of the patients in the cohort were female, and the cohort covered alopecia areata with under or over 50% scalp involvement, alopecia totalis and alopecia universalis. The libraries were sequenced as a pool, and the TCR yield per sample differed mostly because of small variations in library volumes within the pool. The study tracked peripheral blood TCR repertoire changes in vivo during primary and secondary sensitization to the hapten diphenylcyclopropenone (DPC) in alopecia patients. Patient blood was sampled pre-sensitization (week 0) and at 2, 6 and about 24 weeks after DPC sensitization. Twenty-nine alopecia patients provided blood for TCR sequencing at one to four time points (pre-sensitization, 2, 6 and 24 weeks).

The library relied on RACE. Data came from a NextSeq 500. During library preparation, unique molecular identifiers were attached to individual cDNA molecules so that TCRs could be counted in a quantitative, reproducible way. Both TCR alpha and TCR beta chains were sequenced from each blood RNA sample. Turning to the authors' computational methods: A median of about 87,000 TCRs per sample was observed, with a range of roughly 23,224 to 750,000. V, J and CDR3 annotation of the TCR reads was performed with the Decombinator software suite. For the PS versus PT1 abundance plots, all samples were subsampled to the same number of TCRs (28,000). TCRs were defined as expanded if absent before sensitization and observed at least eight times at the 2-week time point. TCRdb cleaned the public reads at Q25 with fastp, built clones with MiXCR and kept in-frame beta chains. CDR3 protein duplicates are merged, each entry listing the most common genes and DNA. TCRdb, not the authors, supplied the V and J calls. Within this sample are approximately 350,000 distinct CDR3 sequences, with nearly 6.5% of them counted one time only. The ten largest clonotypes hold less than 6.5% of the sample.

Relative to germline, V is 5 bases shorter and J is 6 bases shorter, with 9 bases between their ends. Measured from the cysteine to the phenylalanine, the CDR3 is 12 residues long. Just CDR3 DNA is preserved here, 36 bases in frame from base 1. The investigation overall reported the following: Alopecia, a presumed autoimmune disease, was present in all patients, so the immune response of the patients might differ from that of healthy individuals. A positive correlation was found between the number of PT1 expanded TCRs and patch test score, with significance reached at thresholds 8, 16 and 32 but not 4. Compared with pre-sensitization or healthy control sets, expanded TCRs formed significantly more large CDR3 similarity clusters, which is consistent with antigen-driven responses. After repeated subsampling, the strength of the expansion versus patch-test correlation and the threshold at which it became significant changed. DPC sensitization did not change the number of TCRs with a frequency above 1 in 1000, and there was no evidence of changes in global repertoire structure.

In this chain, TRBV12-3 or TRBV12-4 is recombined with TRBJ2-3, with the D gene too uncertain to name. The TCR was taken from a woman under 30 with alopecia areata. Some clones in this sample may be carry-over from other donors' samples. The sample was whole blood, taken in connection with sensitization to the hapten diphenylcyclopropenone (DPC). The base sequence is TGTGCCAGCAGTCAGGACGGGGATACGCAGTATTTT. The resulting protein is CASSQDGDTQYF.